Listed here are 20 T cell receptor beta chains from one sample, sequenced in a study of OX40 agonist ivuxolimab in advanced cancers. Assay: immunoSEQ multiplex PCR; the TCRdb copy retains only in-frame clones and omits some. The profile covers around 48,000 clones, with more than 70% appearing a single time and about 3% taken by the ten largest. Sequenced here: CD4+ or CD8+ T cells sorted from blood, sampled in a trial of the OX40 agonist ivuxolimab. Source of these receptors: an adult with an advanced solid tumor such as melanoma, head and neck, liver or kidney cancer.

The chain combines TRBV6-5 with TRBJ2-3; 10 bases line up with TRBD2. The ends lost 8 bases at V and 2 bases at J; junction bases unmatched: 7. The germline CDR1 and CDR2 sequences are MNHEY and SVGAGI. The CDR3 covers 15 residues. This chain's CDR3 is CASVRLAGNTDTQYF. CDR3 nucleotides: TGTGCCAGCGTACGACTAGCGGGCAACACAGATACGCAGTATTTT.

The chain combines TRBV6-6 with TRBJ2-1; TRBD2 matches at 10 bases. The CDR3 loop spans 15 amino acids. Germline V gene lookup returns CDR1 MNHNY and CDR2 SVGAGI (reference sequence). Trimming cost V 3 bases and J 10 bases; bases outside gene matches: 9. This CDR3 is CASSYNPSGSLEQFF. In DNA form, the CDR3 reads TGTGCCAGCAGTTATAATCCTAGCGGGAGCTTAGAGCAGTTCTTC.

The chain carries TRBV7-3 and TRBJ2-5; 7 bases map to TRBD1. Per the germline V gene, CDR1 is SGHTA and CDR2 is FQGTGA. The V segment lost 3 bases and the J segment 3 bases; nucleotides outside the gene matches: 1. The length of the CDR3 is 13 residues. The CDR3 coding sequence is TGTGCCAGCAGCTTGGGACAGAAAGAGACCCAGTACTTC. This sequence encodes CASSLGQKETQYF.

The V call is TRBV7-6, the J call TRBJ2-2, with 7 positions matching TRBD1. The CDR3 is 15 amino acids. V dropped 4 bases and J dropped 6; count of bases not matched to a gene: 8. Germline CDR1 reads SGHVS; CDR2 reads FNYEAQ. The CDR3 region has the DNA TGTGCCAGCAGCTCAACAGGGGAAGGGGCCGGGGAGCTGTTTTTT. Translation gives CASSSTGEGAGELFF.

This clone was seen only once. The chain is built from TRBV28 and TRBJ2-3, with no clear D. Germline CDR1 MDHEN, CDR2 SYDVKM. V shed 10 bases and J shed 2 bases, with 10 bases lying between them. The CDR3 runs to 12 residues. CDR3 amino acids: CATGPYTDTQYF. Here the CDR3 DNA reads TGTGCCACAGGCCCTTACACAGATACGCAGTATTTT.

The chain carries TRBV27 and TRBJ1-1; D possibly corresponds to TRBD1 (5 bases). This CDR3 has 11 amino acids. Trimming pared 8 bases from V and 10 bases from J, leaving 14 bases between. Germline V lookup: CDR1 MNHEY, CDR2 SMNVEV (reference sequence). CDR3 DNA: TGTGCCAGCTCCGGACAAAAGGGAGCTTTCTTT. As protein: CASSGQKGAFF.

Written as DNA, the CDR3 is TGTGCCTCCACTGGGGACGGCATCTATGGCTACACCTTC. Translating it yields CASTGDGIYGYTF. This sequence joins TRBV10-3 and TRBJ1-2; maybe TRBD1 (5 bases). This CDR3 has 13 amino acids. With 11 bases removed from V and 4 bases from J, the gap between germline ends came to 17 bases. Germline CDR1 is ENHRY and CDR2 is SYGVKD.

In this sample, this clone turned up a few times. The genes are TRBV5-1 and TRBJ2-7; D may be TRBD1 (5 bases). The germline CDR1 and CDR2 sequences are SGHRS and YFSETQ. The CDR3 runs to 15 residues. Trimming took 5 bases from V and 0 from J, leaving 15 bases between them. The CDR3 nucleotides are TGCGCCAGCAGGCCCAACAGGCCTAGCTCCTACGAGCAGTACTTC. It encodes CASRPNRPSSYEQYF.

As concerns this clone: This CDR3 is also generated by other DNA sequences in the sample. The rearrangement joins TRBV2 to TRBJ2-7; unclear D gene. Trimming pared 7 bases from V and 2 bases from J, leaving 15 bases between. The CDR3 extends over 14 amino acids. CDR1 and CDR2 (germline): SNHLY, FYNNEI. CDR3 sequence reads: CASTRRTSTYEQYF. For the CDR3, the DNA is TGTGCCAGCACCCGCAGGACCTCGACCTACGAGCAGTACTTC.

The chain uses TRBV5-4 and TRBJ1-6; 8 bases fit TRBD1. V gave up 4 bases and J gave up 9 bases; unmatched junction bases: 9. Per the germline V gene, CDR1 is SGHNT and CDR2 is YYREEE (reference sequence). This CDR3 has 15 residues. CDR3 residues: CASSLLGQGGSPLHF. Here the CDR3 DNA reads TGTGCCAGCAGCCTTTTAGGACAGGGCGGTTCACCCCTCCACTTT.

This rearrangement joins TRBV5-1 to TRBJ2-3; D gene unclear. Germline V gene sequence: CDR1 SGHRS, CDR2 YFSETQ. V was trimmed by 4 bases and J by 5 bases, leaving 11 bases between them. The length of the CDR3 is 13 residues. The CDR3: CASSPTSLDTQYF. The CDR3 coding sequence is TGCGCCAGCAGCCCCACATCGTTAGATACGCAGTATTTT.

The chain carries TRBV6-1 and TRBJ2-1, with TRBD1 matching over 7 bases. Germline V gene sequence: CDR1 MNHNS, CDR2 SASEGT. V gave up 7 bases and J gave up 3 bases; unmatched junction bases: 6. The CDR3 loop spans 14 amino acids. The CDR3 reads CASKTGIGYNEQFF. Written as DNA, the CDR3 is TGTGCCAGCAAGACAGGGATCGGCTACAATGAGCAGTTCTTC.

V is TRBV6-5 and J is TRBJ2-7; D perhaps matches TRBD1 (5 bases). The CDR3 runs to 14 residues. Germline loops: CDR1 MNHEY, CDR2 SVGAGI. V dropped 0 bases and J dropped 3 bases, with 9 bases sitting between them. Written as DNA, the CDR3 is TGTGCCAGCAGTTACTCGAAGGGGCTCTACGAGCAGTACTTC. Encoded protein: CASSYSKGLYEQYF.

This sequence joins TRBV2 and TRBJ2-7; 13 nucleotides align to TRBD2. The V gene end was trimmed by 6 bases and the J gene end by 2 bases; junction bases not matched to a gene: 4. Per germline, CDR1 SNHLY and CDR2 FYNNEI. The CDR3 sequence is 15 residues long. CDR3 protein: CASRPGLAGAYEQYF. The CDR3, as DNA: TGTGCCAGCAGACCTGGACTAGCGGGAGCCTACGAGCAGTACTTC.

The V gene is TRBV7-3, the J gene TRBJ2-5; 7 positions match TRBD2. This CDR3 region has 15 residues. The ends lost 6 bases at V and 1 base at J; junction bases unmatched: 8. Germline-derived CDR1 and CDR2 are SGHTA and FQGTGA. The CDR3 spells CASSPGGGAQETQYF. Here the CDR3 DNA reads TGTGCCAGCAGTCCAGGCGGGGGAGCCCAAGAGACCCAGTACTTC.

This clone has more than one count but fewer than ten. The chain joins TRBV4-1 to TRBJ2-6; D possibly corresponds to TRBD2 (5 bases). The CDR3 is 19 residues long. Germline-derived CDR1 and CDR2 are MGHRA and YSYEKL. V gave up 4 bases and J gave up 0 bases, with 19 bases separating them. CDR3 in DNA: TGCGCCAGCAGCCGCATGACTACGGCCCCTAGCTCTGGGGCCAACGTCCTGACTTTC. Translated, it gives CASSRMTTAPSSGANVLTF.

The chain employs TRBV18 and TRBJ2-5; D gene unclear. Germline V gene lookup returns CDR1 KGHSH and CDR2 LQKENI. Deletions cut 5 bases from V and 3 bases from J, with 7 bases between. The CDR3 contains 12 residues. CDR3 region: CASSSEEETQYF. The CDR3 bases are TGTGCCAGCTCATCCGAAGAAGAGACCCAGTACTTC.

V and J are TRBV5-1 and TRBJ1-1; no clear D gene. The CDR3 length is 13 residues. Germline CDR1 SGHRS, CDR2 YFSETQ. The V end lost 4 bases, the J end lost 4 bases, and 11 bases lay between the germline ends. The DNA of the CDR3 is TGCGCCAGCAGCACGCCGGGAGGCACTGAAGCTTTCTTT. It codes for CASSTPGGTEAFF.

V usage is TRBV5-1 and J usage is TRBJ1-1, with D tentatively TRBD1 (5 bases). The germline V and J ends were trimmed by 0 bases and 1 base, with 7 bases remaining between them. The V gene's germline CDR1 is SGHRS and CDR2 YFSETQ. The CDR3 has 14 amino acids. In DNA form, the CDR3 reads TGCGCCAGCAGCTTGGCAGGGACGAACACTGAAGCTTTCTTT. Translating it yields CASSLAGTNTEAFF.

The chain is built from TRBV19 and TRBJ2-2; perhaps TRBD2 as D (5 bases). Trimming left V 3 bases short and J 1 base short, with 9 bases between. The germline CDR1 and CDR2 sequences are LNHDA and SQIVND (reference sequence). The CDR3 has 15 amino acids. The CDR3 DNA reads as TGTGCCAGTAGTATGAGGGCAGGGAACACCGGGGAGCTGTTTTTT. Its translation: CASSMRAGNTGELFF.